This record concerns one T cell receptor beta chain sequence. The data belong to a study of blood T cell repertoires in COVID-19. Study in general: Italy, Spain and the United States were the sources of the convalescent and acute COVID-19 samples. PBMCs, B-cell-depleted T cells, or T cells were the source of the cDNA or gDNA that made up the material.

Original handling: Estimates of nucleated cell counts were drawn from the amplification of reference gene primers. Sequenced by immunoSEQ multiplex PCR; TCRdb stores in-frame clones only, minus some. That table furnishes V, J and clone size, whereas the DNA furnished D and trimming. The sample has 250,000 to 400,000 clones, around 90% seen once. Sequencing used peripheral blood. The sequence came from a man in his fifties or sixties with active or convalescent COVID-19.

The CDR3 bases are TGTGCCAGCACCAGAGGGGACAGCTTCTTCTATGGCTACACCTTC. The encoded protein is CASTRGDSFFYGYTF. This rearrangement joins TRBV28 to TRBJ1-2; 7 bases are shared with TRBD1. The V gene's germline CDR1 is MDHEN and CDR2 SYDVKM. The CDR3 is 15 residues long. Trimming cost V 7 bases and J 4 bases; bases outside gene matches: 12.